Reported below is one T cell receptor beta chain. These data originate in a study of patients and donors after allogeneic stem cell transplantation. The CDR3 runs 14 residues. Germline V CDR1 and CDR2: DFQATT, SNEGSKA (reference sequence). The germline V and J ends were trimmed by 6 bases and 1 base, with 15 bases remaining between them. TCRdb recomputed calls from the RT-PCR reads with MiXCR, one row per CDR3 protein. Counted here are about 90,000 distinct CDR3 sequences, about 48% occurring once; the ten biggest clones make up about 64%. The sample taken for sequencing was blood, either unsorted or a sorted T cell fraction (not recorded which). This sequence originates from a human donor who was either an allogeneic HSCT recipient or a stem cell or donor lymphocyte infusion donor (not recorded which). It is not recorded whose cells these are; they may come from a transplant donor. The chain is built from TRBV20-1 and TRBJ1-2; no firm D call. CDR3: CSASRPTRNYGYTF. The CDR3 DNA reads TGCAGTGCCTCCCGTCCCACCCGTAACTATGGCTACACCTTC.